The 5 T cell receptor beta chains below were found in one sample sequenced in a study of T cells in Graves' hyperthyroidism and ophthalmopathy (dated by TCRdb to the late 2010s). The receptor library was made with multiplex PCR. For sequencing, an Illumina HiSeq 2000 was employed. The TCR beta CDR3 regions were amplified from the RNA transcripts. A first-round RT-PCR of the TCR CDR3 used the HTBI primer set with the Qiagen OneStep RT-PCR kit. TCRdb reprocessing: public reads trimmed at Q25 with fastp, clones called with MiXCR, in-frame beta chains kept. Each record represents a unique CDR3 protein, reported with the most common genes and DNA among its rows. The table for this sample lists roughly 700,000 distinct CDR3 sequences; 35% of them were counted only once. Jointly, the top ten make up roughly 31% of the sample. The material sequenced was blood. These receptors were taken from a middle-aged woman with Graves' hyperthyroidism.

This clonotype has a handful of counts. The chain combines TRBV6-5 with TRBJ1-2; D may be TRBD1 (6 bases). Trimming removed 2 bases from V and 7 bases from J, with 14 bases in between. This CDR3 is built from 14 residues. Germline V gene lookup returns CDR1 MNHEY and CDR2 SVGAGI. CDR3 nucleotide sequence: TGTGCCAGCAGTTACATCGGGGGGCCGTCTGGCTACACCTTC. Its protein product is CASSYIGGPSGYTF.

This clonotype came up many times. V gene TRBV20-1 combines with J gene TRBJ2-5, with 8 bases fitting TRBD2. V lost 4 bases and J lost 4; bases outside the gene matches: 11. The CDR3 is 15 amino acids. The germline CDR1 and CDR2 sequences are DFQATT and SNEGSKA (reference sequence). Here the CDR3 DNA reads TGCAGTGCTATGGGGCTAGCGGGTGTGGGAGAGACCCAGTACTTC. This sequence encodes CSAMGLAGVGETQYF.

Here the CDR3 DNA reads TGTGCCAGCAGCTACCGGGGCCAGCACTCAGGCGAGCAGTACTTC. Its protein product is CASSYRGQHSGEQYF. The chain combines TRBV7-2 with TRBJ2-7; D may be TRBD1 or TRBD2 (5 bases each). The CDR3 has 15 residues. Germline lookup yields CDR1 SGHTA and CDR2 FQGNSA. Trimming removed 4 bases at V and 6 bases at J, with 19 bases between.

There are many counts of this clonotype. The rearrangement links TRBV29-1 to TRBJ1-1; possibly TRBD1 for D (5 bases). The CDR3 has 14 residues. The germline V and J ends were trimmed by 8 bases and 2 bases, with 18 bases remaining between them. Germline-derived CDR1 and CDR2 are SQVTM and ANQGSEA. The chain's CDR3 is CSPFFTGGNTEAFF. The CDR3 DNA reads TGCAGCCCGTTCTTCACCGGGGGAAACACTGAAGCTTTCTTT.

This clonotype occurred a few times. The CDR3 sequence is CASRGPRGTASNYGYTF. For the CDR3, the DNA is TGTGCCAGCAGGGGACCACGGGGGACAGCCTCTAACTATGGCTACACCTTC. J is TRBJ1-2 and V is TRBV6-5; TRBD1 matches at 7 bases. The V segment lost 6 bases and the J segment 0 bases; nucleotides outside the gene matches: 13. The CDR3 consists of 17 residues. CDR1 and CDR2 from the germline V gene are MNHEY and SVGAGI.